This T cell receptor beta chain stems from a study of OX40 agonist ivuxolimab in advanced cancers. On this clone: Its antigen is not known.

General study results and limits: Among the lowest peripheral clonal expansion occurred in 0.1-3.0 mg/kg partial responders. The average count of expanded clones was higher among CD8+ T cells than among CD4+. Clonal expansion was seen in CD4+ and CD8+ blood T cells by week 6 at 0.1 to 3.0 mg/kg.

Per germline, CDR1 MNHNY and CDR2 SVGAGI (reference sequence). The V end was cut by 2 bases, the J end by 7 bases, with 9 bases between. The CDR3 runs 14 residues. Repertoires were generated with immunoSEQ multiplex PCR, while TCRdb's copy carries only in-frame clones and drops some. The sample contains about 89,000 clones, around 84% of which appear only once. The TCR was taken from an adult with an advanced solid tumor such as melanoma, head and neck, liver or kidney cancer. V gene TRBV6-6 combines with J gene TRBJ1-6; D is undetermined. The starting material was CD4+ or CD8+ T cells sorted from blood, obtained in a trial of the OX40 agonist ivuxolimab. CDR3 sequence reads: CASSYEGGNSPLHF. In DNA form, the CDR3 reads TGTGCCAGCAGTTACGAGGGAGGCAATTCACCCCTCCACTTT.